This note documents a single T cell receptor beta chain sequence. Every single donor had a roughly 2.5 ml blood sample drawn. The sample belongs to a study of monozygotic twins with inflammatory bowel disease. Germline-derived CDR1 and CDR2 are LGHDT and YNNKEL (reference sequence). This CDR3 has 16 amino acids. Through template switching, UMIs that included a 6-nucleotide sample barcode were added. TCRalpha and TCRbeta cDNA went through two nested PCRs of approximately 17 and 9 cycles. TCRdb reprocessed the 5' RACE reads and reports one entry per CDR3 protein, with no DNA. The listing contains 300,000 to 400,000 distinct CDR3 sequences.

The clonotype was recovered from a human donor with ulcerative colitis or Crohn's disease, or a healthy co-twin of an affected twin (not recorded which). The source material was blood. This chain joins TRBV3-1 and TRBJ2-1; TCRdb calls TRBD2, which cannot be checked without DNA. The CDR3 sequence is CASSQVRLAGPLEQFF.